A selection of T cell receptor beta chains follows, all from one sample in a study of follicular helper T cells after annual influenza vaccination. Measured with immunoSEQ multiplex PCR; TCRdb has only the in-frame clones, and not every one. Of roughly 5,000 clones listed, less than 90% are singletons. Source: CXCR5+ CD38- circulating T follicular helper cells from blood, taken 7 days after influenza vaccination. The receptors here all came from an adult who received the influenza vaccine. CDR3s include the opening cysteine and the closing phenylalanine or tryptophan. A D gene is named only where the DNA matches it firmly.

CARSLGTNYGYTF . TRBV7-5
CASSFWTGSSGANVLTF TRBD1 TRBV27
CASSETLGTGLITDTQYF TRBD1 TRBV11-3
CASRPEQYF . TRBV19
CASSPGTSWSGANVLTF TRBD2 TRBV9
CASSLLQGNEQFF TRBD1 TRBV28
CASSDMGTFTDTQYF . TRBV6-1
CASSLTLGGGTEAFF . TRBV11-1
CASSLAGDTGELFF . TRBV7-7
CAWSVGGDGANVLTF . TRBV30
CSAPKGDEQFF . TRBV20-1
CASSMGDSNQPQHF . TRBV27
CASSLDSYNSPLHF . TRBV11-3
CASPLVPFNEQFF . TRBV19
CASSPPGKAREQFF . TRBV18
CAISEWGGNTEAFF . TRBV10-3
CASSTGSSGNTIYF . TRBV19
CASSLGGTGSAYEQYF . TRBV7-8
CASSLAEETQYF . TRBV5-4
CASSKGGLRSHGELFF . TRBV9
CASSNLAGSTDTQYF TRBD2 TRBV19
CASSLSSGRTTGELFF TRBD2 TRBV11-2
CASSLALSPPGQGTYEQYF TRBD1 TRBV5-1
CASRTFSVWGYTF . TRBV6-5
CASSLGVDTQYF . TRBV7-9
CASSLVDGATEAFF . TRBV7-8
CATRRDRDNEQFF TRBD1 TRBV6-4
CASSFGRPGNQPQHF . TRBV28
CATQPGPGLAGGIQETQYF TRBD2 TRBV10-3
CGSSRQGADTQYF TRBD1 TRBV9
CASSLSTGAPGELFF TRBD1 TRBV7-9
CASSPGSRSDTQYF . TRBV19
CASRERGGSYEQYF TRBD2 TRBV6-6
CASSVGGGFNNQPQHF . TRBV18
CASSQASGSFNEQFF TRBD2 TRBV4-2
CASSQDGGGNQPQHF . TRBV4-3
CASSRGQNGETQYF . TRBV5-8
CASTPGGEGNTEAFF . TRBV6-5
CATRGLAGETQYF TRBD2 TRBV19
CASSQRLYYGYTF . TRBV14
CASSPGVGYGYTF . TRBV11-2